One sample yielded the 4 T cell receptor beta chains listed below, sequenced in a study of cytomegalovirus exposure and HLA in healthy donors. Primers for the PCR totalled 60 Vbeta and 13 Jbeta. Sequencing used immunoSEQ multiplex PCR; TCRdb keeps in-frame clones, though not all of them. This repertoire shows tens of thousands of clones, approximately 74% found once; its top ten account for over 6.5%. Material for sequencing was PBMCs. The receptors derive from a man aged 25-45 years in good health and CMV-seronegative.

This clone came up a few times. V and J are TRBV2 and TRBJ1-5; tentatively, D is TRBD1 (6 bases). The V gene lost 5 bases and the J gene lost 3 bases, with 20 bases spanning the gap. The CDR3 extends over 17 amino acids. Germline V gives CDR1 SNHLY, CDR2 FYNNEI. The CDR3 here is CASSIPGVGQHNQPQHF. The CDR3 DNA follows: TGTGCCAGCAGTATCCCTGGGGTAGGACAGCACAATCAGCCCCAGCATTTT.

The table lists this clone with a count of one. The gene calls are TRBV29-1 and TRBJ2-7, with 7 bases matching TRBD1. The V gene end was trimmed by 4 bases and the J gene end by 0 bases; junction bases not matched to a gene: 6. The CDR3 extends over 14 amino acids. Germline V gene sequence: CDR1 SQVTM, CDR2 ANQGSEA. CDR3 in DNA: TGCAGCGTTGTAAGACAGGGATCCTCCTACGAGCAGTACTTC. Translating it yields CSVVRQGSSYEQYF.

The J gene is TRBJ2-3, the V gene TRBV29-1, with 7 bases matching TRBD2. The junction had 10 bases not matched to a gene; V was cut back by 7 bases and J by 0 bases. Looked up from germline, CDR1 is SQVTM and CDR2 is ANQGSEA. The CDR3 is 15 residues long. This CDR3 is CSAQPGTTSTDTQYF. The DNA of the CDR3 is TGCAGCGCCCAGCCCGGGACTACCAGCACAGATACGCAGTATTTT.

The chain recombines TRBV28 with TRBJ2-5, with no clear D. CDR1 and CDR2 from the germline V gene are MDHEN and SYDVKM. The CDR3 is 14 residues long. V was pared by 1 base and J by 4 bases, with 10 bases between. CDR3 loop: CASSLSHGGETQYF. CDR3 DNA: TGTGCCAGCAGTTTATCTCACGGTGGAGAGACCCAGTACTTC.